This TCR beta chain was recovered during a study of CD8 T cells in ankylosing spondylitis. General observations from the study: What seemed typical of ankylosing spondylitis blood was a TCR beta motif built from 7 or 8 highly homologous variants. Clones tied to disease were said to be significantly enriched in matched ankylosing spondylitis synovial fluid.

TCRdb ran MiXCR on the 5' RACE reads and lists one entry per CDR3 protein. The sample lists some 150,000 distinct CDR3 sequences; about 42% were seen once. In regard to this clonotype: What it recognizes is unknown.

This CDR3 has 20 amino acids. The germline CDR1 and CDR2 sequences are MGHRA and YSYEKL. The J segment lost 0 bases and the V segment lost 3 bases, leaving 16 bases of the junction unmatched. The chain joins TRBV4-1 to TRBJ1-1, with TRBD1 matching over 10 bases. This receptor was identified in a male donor with ankylosing spondylitis. Specimen: synovial fluid, either unsorted or a sorted T cell fraction (not recorded which). CDR3 sequence: CASSHHLGQGDFLMNTEAFF. CDR3 nucleotides: TGCGCCAGCAGCCATCACCTAGGACAGGGGGATTTCTTGATGAACACTGAAGCTTTCTTT.